The TCR beta chain under discussion was sequenced for a study of siplizumab effects on memory and regulatory T cells. Study-wide results and limits: Relative to controls at more than 25%, mappable alloreactive CD4+ clones exhibited a mean Treg-derived proportion of less than 70% with siplizumab.

Profiled with immunoSEQ multiplex PCR; TCRdb holds only in-frame clones, not every one. The sample includes more than 85,000 clones, about 91% of them seen just once. A note on this clone: Its antigen remains unknown.

This CDR3 region has 14 residues. The source material was Tregs sorted from blood. The receptor was derived from a human donor in good health. This chain joins TRBV21-1 and TRBJ2-2. TRBV21-1 has pseudogene status. The CDR3 here is CASSKALYPGELFF. In DNA form, the CDR3 reads TGTGCCAGCAGCAAAGCGCTGTATCCCGGGGAGCTGTTTTTT.